Shown below are 26 T cell receptor beta chains from a single sample sequenced in a study of blood T cell repertoires in COVID-19. The protocol was immunoSEQ multiplex PCR, while the TCRdb copy is restricted to in-frame clones and leaves out a portion. The sample shows some 300,000 clones, nearly 90% of them seen only once. Sequences were obtained from peripheral blood. These receptor sequences come from a woman aged 40 to 50 with COVID-19, enrolled during active disease.

The count of this clone is one. V gene TRBV2 combines with J gene TRBJ2-5; weak D call: TRBD1 (6 bases). Trimming left V 4 bases short and J 7 bases short, with 16 bases between. From germline, CDR1 is SNHLY and CDR2 FYNNEI. CDR3 length equals 14 residues. This chain's CDR3 is CASSGQAMFATQYF. CDR3 in DNA: TGTGCCAGCAGTGGACAGGCCATGTTTGCGACCCAGTACTTC.

The rearrangement uses TRBV14 and TRBJ1-3, with D possibly TRBD1 on 6 matching bases. This CDR3 region has 19 residues. V was shortened by 1 base and J by 0 bases, with 19 bases between the two germline ends. Germline CDR1 SGHDN, CDR2 FVKESK. The CDR3 nucleotides are TGTGCCAGCAGCCAAGGGTCCAGGGGTCCAGGGTCCTCTGGAAACACCATATATTTT. Its protein is CASSQGSRGPGSSGNTIYF.

This clone was recorded only once. The chain combines TRBV9 with TRBJ2-1; 7 bases are shared with TRBD2. CDR1 is SGDLS, CDR2 YYNGEE, per germline. The CDR3 consists of 16 residues. Trimming took 3 bases from V and 0 from J; bases not matched to a gene: 6. CDR3 protein: CASSATSFSSYNEQFF. The CDR3 bases are TGTGCCAGCAGCGCGACTAGCTTTAGCTCCTACAATGAGCAGTTCTTC.

The gene calls are TRBV4-3 and TRBJ2-7, with TRBD1 identical over 8 bases. Germline-derived CDR1 and CDR2 are LGHNA and YSLEER. The CDR3 totals 13 residues. With 4 bases clipped from V and 3 bases from J, the junction kept 2 bases outside the gene matches. The CDR3 DNA is TGCGCCAGCAGCCGCGGACAGGGCTACGAGCAGTACTTC. Translating gives CASSRGQGYEQYF.

The CDR3 sequence: CSVALAGGLSNEQFF. The CDR3 DNA reads as TGCAGCGTTGCATTAGCGGGGGGGCTCTCCAATGAGCAGTTCTTC. V is TRBV29-1 and J is TRBJ2-1; 11 positions match TRBD2. Germline V lookup: CDR1 SQVTM, CDR2 ANQGSEA. This CDR3 is built from 15 residues. V dropped 4 bases and J dropped 6; count of bases not matched to a gene: 8.

The CDR3 is CASSPLPTDTQYF. The CDR3 nucleotides are TGCGCCAGCAGCCCTCTACCCACAGATACGCAGTATTTT. The chain combines TRBV5-1 with TRBJ2-3; D remains unclear. The V end lost 4 bases, the J end lost 2 bases, and 8 bases lay between the germline ends. CDR3 size: 13 residues. Germline V gene data show CDR1 as SGHRS and CDR2 as YFSETQ.

The rearrangement uses TRBV29-1 and TRBJ2-3; D is perhaps TRBD2 (6 bases). Germline CDR1 reads SQVTM; CDR2 reads ANQGSEA. This CDR3 contains 14 residues. With 6 bases removed from V and 3 bases from J, the gap between germline ends came to 16 bases. This chain's CDR3 is CSVRQGGGTDTQYF. The CDR3 bases are TGCAGCGTCCGGCAGGGTGGGGGGACAGATACGCAGTATTTT.

This clone was seen more than once but under ten times. This chain uses TRBV19 with TRBJ1-1; D possibly corresponds to TRBD1 (6 bases). Between the trimmed V and J ends, which lost 1 base and 0 bases, there was a span of 9 bases. Germline V gives CDR1 LNHDA, CDR2 SQIVND (reference sequence). The CDR3 covers 15 residues. CDR3 in DNA: TGTGCCAGTAGTATAGTTCGGGACATGAACACTGAAGCTTTCTTT. Its translation is CASSIVRDMNTEAFF. Using reference TRBV19 and TRBJ1-1 for the parts outside the CDR3, the full variable domain is DGGITQSPKYLFRKEGQNVTLSCEQNLNHDAMYWYRQDPGQGLRLIYYSQIVNDFQKGDIAEGYSVSREKKESFPLTVTSAQKNPTAFYLCASSIVRDMNTEAFFGQGTRLTVV.

The chain is built from TRBV11-2 and TRBJ2-2; TRBD1 agrees at 12 bases. This CDR3 spans 14 amino acids. Germline loops: CDR1 SGHAT, CDR2 FQNNGV. V lost 4 bases and J lost 9; bases outside the gene matches: 3. As DNA, the CDR3 is TGTGCCAGCAGCTCGGGACAGGGGGCAAGGGAGCTGTTTTTT. Protein product: CASSSGQGARELFF.

V gene TRBV12-3 or TRBV12-4 combines with J gene TRBJ1-5; D gene uncertain. Trimming stripped 2 bases from V and 9 bases from J, with 11 bases between. The CDR3 consists of 13 residues. In DNA, the CDR3 is TGTGCCAGCAGTTTAAAGGCGGAGGGGCCCCAGCATTTT. Translated, it gives CASSLKAEGPQHF.

The chain carries TRBV7-3 and TRBJ2-1, with 7 positions matching TRBD1. From germline, CDR1 is SGHTA and CDR2 FQGTGA. CDR3 size: 16 residues. The J segment lost 0 bases and the V segment lost 4 bases, leaving 6 bases of the junction unmatched. In DNA, the CDR3 is TGTGCCAGCAGCTCATCCCGGGACAGCTCCTACAATGAGCAGTTCTTC. Its protein product is CASSSSRDSSYNEQFF. Filled out from reference TRBV7-3 and TRBJ2-1, the complete variable domain reads GAGVSQTPSNKVTEKGKYVELRCDPISGHTALYWYRQSLGQGPEFLIYFQGTGAADDSGLPNDRFFAVRPEGSVSTLKIQRTERGDSAVYLCASSSSRDSSYNEQFFGPGTRLTVL.

This chain connects TRBV5-1 to TRBJ2-7, with TRBD1 matching over 12 bases. CDR1 and CDR2 (germline): SGHRS, YFSETQ. The ends lost 3 bases at V and 5 bases at J; junction bases unmatched: 6. The CDR3 length is 15 residues. CDR3 protein: CASSSRDRGPNEQYF. The CDR3 nucleotides read TGCGCCAGCAGCTCCCGGGACAGGGGGCCAAACGAGCAGTACTTC.

The chain couples TRBV7-8 to TRBJ2-5; D is perhaps TRBD2 (5 bases). V dropped 1 base and J dropped 4 bases, with 10 bases sitting between them. The CDR3 spans 14 residues. Germline V gives CDR1 SGHVS, CDR2 FQNEAQ. In DNA form, the CDR3 reads TGTGCCAGCAGCTTAGTCGCACGGGGAGAGACCCAGTACTTC. It yields the protein CASSLVARGETQYF.

The chain uses TRBV5-1 and TRBJ2-3; 8 bases are shared with TRBD2. The germline gives CDR1 SGHRS, CDR2 YFSETQ. Trimming took 4 bases from V and 1 from J; bases not matched to a gene: 8. The CDR3 length is 16 residues. CDR3 region: CASSPTGRGGTDTQYF. Here the CDR3 DNA reads TGCGCCAGCAGCCCCACAGGGCGGGGGGGCACAGATACGCAGTATTTT.

The chain carries TRBV14 and TRBJ1-2, with TRBD1 matching 8 bases. Germline CDR1 SGHDN, CDR2 FVKESK. This CDR3 has 16 residues. J was trimmed by 1 base and V by 4 bases; bases with no gene match: 8. For the CDR3, the DNA is TGTGCCAGCAGCCGAGGACAGGGCTATGATAACTATGGCTACACCTTC. Translation gives CASSRGQGYDNYGYTF.

The chain carries TRBV5-4 and TRBJ1-1; D is perhaps TRBD1 (5 bases). The length of the CDR3 is 13 residues. Germline V lookup: CDR1 SGHNT, CDR2 YYREEE (reference sequence). The germline V and J ends were trimmed by 4 bases and 2 bases, with 9 bases remaining between them. The CDR3 region has the DNA TGTGCCAGCAGCCAGGGATCTAACACTGAAGCTTTCTTT. It yields the protein CASSQGSNTEAFF.

This CDR3 reads CASRDLGVHYEQYF. CDR3 DNA: TGTGCCAGCAGAGACCTCGGGGTACACTACGAGCAGTACTTC. The rearrangement joins TRBV27 to TRBJ2-7; TRBD2 is a possible D gene (5 bases). The germline gives CDR1 MNHEY, CDR2 SMNVEV (reference sequence). V was trimmed by 6 bases and J by 3 bases, leaving 15 bases between them. The CDR3 is made up of 14 amino acids.

The rearrangement joins TRBV4-2 to TRBJ1-1; the match to TRBD1 covers 8 bases. CDR3 length equals 15 residues. CDR1 is LGHNA, CDR2 YNFKEQ, per germline. The V gene end was trimmed by 4 bases and the J gene end by 5 bases; junction bases not matched to a gene: 9. The CDR3 DNA reads as TGTGCCAGCAGCCGTACCAGGGGGCTGGGGACTGAAGCTTTCTTT. It encodes CASSRTRGLGTEAFF.

The chain is built from TRBV28 and TRBJ2-7; the D is unclear. Germline assignment: CDR1 MDHEN and CDR2 SYDVKM. The CDR3 has 13 amino acids. V dropped 2 bases and J dropped 3 bases, with 8 bases sitting between them. The CDR3 loop is CASSLMSNYEQYF. The CDR3 bases are TGTGCCAGCAGTTTAATGTCCAACTACGAGCAGTACTTC.

This clone was picked up one time. For the CDR3, the DNA is TGTGCCAGCAGCGTAGAGGCCGATCCCGGGTATGGCTACACCTTC. Residues: CASSVEADPGYGYTF. This rearrangement joins TRBV9 to TRBJ1-2; D is uncertain. The V gene lost 0 bases and the J gene lost 5 bases, with 14 bases spanning the gap. The germline CDR1 and CDR2 sequences are SGDLS and YYNGEE. The CDR3 sequence is 15 residues long.

CDR3 sequence: CASSLQGNNSPLHF. As DNA, the CDR3 is TGTGCCAGCAGCTTACAGGGGAATAATTCACCCCTCCACTTT. The J gene is TRBJ1-6, the V gene TRBV11-3; D might be TRBD1 (6 bases). The germline CDR1 and CDR2 sequences are SGHNT and YENEEA. This CDR3 is built from 14 residues. Trimming stripped 2 bases from V and 5 bases from J, with 7 bases between.

This chain uses TRBV6-4 with TRBJ2-1; D gene uncertain. The CDR3 is 15 amino acids. The germline V and J ends were trimmed by 3 bases and 1 base, with 10 bases remaining between them. CDR1 and CDR2 (germline): MRHNA, SNTAGT. DNA of the CDR3: TGTGCCAGCAGTGATTCAGGCGATTCCTACAATGAGCAGTTCTTC. Translating it yields CASSDSGDSYNEQFF.

The gene calls are TRBV10-3 and TRBJ1-3; perhaps TRBD1 as D (6 bases). The length of the CDR3 is 15 residues. Per the germline V gene, CDR1 is ENHRY and CDR2 is SYGVKD. Trimming pared 2 bases from V and 4 bases from J, leaving 12 bases between. The CDR3 protein is CAISEGGDIGNTIYF. The CDR3 DNA is TGTGCCATCAGTGAGGGGGGGGACATCGGAAACACCATATATTTT.

The chain couples TRBV6-6 to TRBJ2-3; perhaps TRBD2 as D (6 bases). Germline V gene sequence: CDR1 MNHNY, CDR2 SVGAGI (reference sequence). This CDR3 contains 15 residues. V lost 4 bases to trimming and J lost 3 bases, with 14 bases between them. CDR3 amino acids: CASSFQGGGTDTQYF. In nucleotides, the CDR3 is TGTGCCAGCAGTTTCCAGGGTGGGGGGACAGATACGCAGTATTTT.

The chain carries TRBV4-3 and TRBJ2-5; 8 bases fit TRBD2. After removal of 2 bases from V and 3 bases from J, the junction contained 2 bases not matched to a gene. The CDR3 is made up of 14 amino acids. Germline V gene sequence: CDR1 LGHNA, CDR2 YSLEER. The CDR3 here is CASSQRGGEETQYF. The CDR3 DNA is TGCGCCAGCAGCCAACGGGGGGGAGAAGAGACCCAGTACTTC.

CDR3 region: CASSDRGEKLFF. Here the CDR3 DNA reads TGCGCCAGCAGCGACAGGGGAGAAAAACTGTTTTTT. The J gene is TRBJ1-4, the V gene TRBV5-1; 8 bases agree with TRBD1. Germline CDR1 SGHRS, CDR2 YFSETQ. The CDR3 loop spans 12 amino acids. The V segment lost 4 bases and the J segment 8 bases; nucleotides outside the gene matches: 1.